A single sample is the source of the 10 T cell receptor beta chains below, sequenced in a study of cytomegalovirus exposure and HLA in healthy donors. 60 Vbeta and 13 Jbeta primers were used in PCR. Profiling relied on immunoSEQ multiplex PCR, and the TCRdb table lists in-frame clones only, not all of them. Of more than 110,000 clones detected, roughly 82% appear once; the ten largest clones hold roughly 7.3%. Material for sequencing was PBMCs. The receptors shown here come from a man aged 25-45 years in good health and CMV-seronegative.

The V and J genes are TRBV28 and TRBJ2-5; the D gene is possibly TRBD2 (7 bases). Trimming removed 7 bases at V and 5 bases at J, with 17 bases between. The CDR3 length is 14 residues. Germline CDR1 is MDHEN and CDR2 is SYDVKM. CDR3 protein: CASIPGEGGETQYF. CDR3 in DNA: TGTGCCAGCATCCCCGGGGAGGGGGGGGAGACCCAGTACTTC.

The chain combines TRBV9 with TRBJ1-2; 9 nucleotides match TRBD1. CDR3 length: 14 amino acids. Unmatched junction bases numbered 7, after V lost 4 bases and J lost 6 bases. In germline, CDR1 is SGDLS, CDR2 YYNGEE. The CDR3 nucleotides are TGTGCCAGCAGCCACCGGGACAGGGCCGATGGCTACACCTTC. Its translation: CASSHRDRADGYTF.

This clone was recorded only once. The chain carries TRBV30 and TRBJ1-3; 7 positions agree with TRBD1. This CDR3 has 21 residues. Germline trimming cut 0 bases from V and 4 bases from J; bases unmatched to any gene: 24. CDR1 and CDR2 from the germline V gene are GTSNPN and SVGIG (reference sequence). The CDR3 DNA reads TGTGCCTGGAGTGTTTGGGTGAGGGGGCGCGAAGGGGCCACTAGCGGAAACACCATATATTTT. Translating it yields CAWSVWVRGREGATSGNTIYF.

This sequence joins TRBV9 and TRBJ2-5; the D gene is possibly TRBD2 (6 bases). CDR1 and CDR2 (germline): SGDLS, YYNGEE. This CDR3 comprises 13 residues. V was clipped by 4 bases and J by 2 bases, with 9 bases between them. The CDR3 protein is CASSKDYQETQYF. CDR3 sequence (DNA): TGTGCCAGCAGCAAGGACTATCAAGAGACCCAGTACTTC.

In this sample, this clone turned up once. CDR3 in amino acids: CASSTGSRFTDTQYF. As DNA, the CDR3 is TGTGCCAGCAGTACAGGGTCTCGATTCACAGATACGCAGTATTTT. This rearrangement joins TRBV7-6 to TRBJ2-3, with D perhaps TRBD1 (6 bases). Germline values: CDR1 SGHVS, CDR2 FNYEAQ. Between the trimmed V and J ends, which lost 6 bases and 2 bases, there was a span of 15 bases. The CDR3 length is 15 residues. Combining the CDR3 with reference TRBV7-6 and TRBJ2-3 gives the whole variable domain GAGVSQSPRYKVTKRGQDVALRCDPISGHVSLYWYRQALGQGPEFLTYFNYEAQQDKSGLPNDRFSAERPEGSISTLTIQRTEQRDSAMYRCASSTGSRFTDTQYFGPGTRLTVL.

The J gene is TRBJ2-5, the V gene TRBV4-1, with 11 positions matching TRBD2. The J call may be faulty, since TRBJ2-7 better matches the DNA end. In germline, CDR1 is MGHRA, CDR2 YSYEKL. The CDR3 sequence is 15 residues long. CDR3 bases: TGCGCCAGCAGCCCTAGCGGGGGGCGATCCTACGAGCAGTACTTC. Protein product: CASSPSGGRSYEQYF.

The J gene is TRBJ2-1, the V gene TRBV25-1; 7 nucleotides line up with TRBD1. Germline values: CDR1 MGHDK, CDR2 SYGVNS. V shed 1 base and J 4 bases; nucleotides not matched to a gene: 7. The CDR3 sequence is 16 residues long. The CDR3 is CASSESSGQEYNEQFF. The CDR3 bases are TGTGCCAGCAGTGAATCCTCCGGACAGGAATACAATGAGCAGTTCTTC.

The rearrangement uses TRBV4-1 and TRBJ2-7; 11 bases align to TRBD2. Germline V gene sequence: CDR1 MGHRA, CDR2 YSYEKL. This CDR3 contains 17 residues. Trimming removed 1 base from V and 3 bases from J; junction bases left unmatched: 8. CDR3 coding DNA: TGCGCCAGCAGCCAAGTTAATTCCGGGACTAGCGGCTACGAGCAGTACTTC. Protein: CASSQVNSGTSGYEQYF.

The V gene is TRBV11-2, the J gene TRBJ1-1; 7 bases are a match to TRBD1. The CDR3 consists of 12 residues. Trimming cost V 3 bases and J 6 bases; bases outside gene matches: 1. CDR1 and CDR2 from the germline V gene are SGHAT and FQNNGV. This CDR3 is CASSLGTAEAFF. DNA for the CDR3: TGTGCCAGCAGCTTGGGGACAGCTGAAGCTTTCTTT.

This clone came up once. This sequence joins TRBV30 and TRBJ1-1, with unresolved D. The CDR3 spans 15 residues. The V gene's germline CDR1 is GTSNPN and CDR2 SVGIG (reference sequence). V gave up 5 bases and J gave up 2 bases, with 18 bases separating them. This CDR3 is CAWPSELEYNTEAFF. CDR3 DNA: TGTGCCTGGCCCTCCGAACTGGAGTACAACACTGAAGCTTTCTTT.